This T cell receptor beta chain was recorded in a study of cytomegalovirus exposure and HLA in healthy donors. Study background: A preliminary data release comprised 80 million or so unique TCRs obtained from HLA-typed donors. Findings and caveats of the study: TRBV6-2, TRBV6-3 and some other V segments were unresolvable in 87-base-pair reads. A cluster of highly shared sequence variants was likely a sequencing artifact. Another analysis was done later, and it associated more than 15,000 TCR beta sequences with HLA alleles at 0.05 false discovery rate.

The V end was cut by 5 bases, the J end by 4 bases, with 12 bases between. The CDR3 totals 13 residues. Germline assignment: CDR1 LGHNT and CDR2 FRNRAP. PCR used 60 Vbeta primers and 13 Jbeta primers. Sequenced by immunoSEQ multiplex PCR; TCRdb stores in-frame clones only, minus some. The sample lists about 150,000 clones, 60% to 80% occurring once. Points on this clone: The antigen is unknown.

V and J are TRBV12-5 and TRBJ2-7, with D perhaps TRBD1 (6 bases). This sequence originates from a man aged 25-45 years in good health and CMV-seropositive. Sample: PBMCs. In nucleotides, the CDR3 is TGTGCTAGTGGTCTTAACAGGGTATACGAGCAGTACTTC. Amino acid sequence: CASGLNRVYEQYF. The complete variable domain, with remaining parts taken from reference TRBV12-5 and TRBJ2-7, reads DARVTQTPRHKVTEMGQEVTMRCQPILGHNTVFWYRQTMMQGLELLAYFRNRAPLDDSGMPKDRFSAEMPDATLATLKIQPSEPRDSAVYFCASGLNRVYEQYFGPGTRLTVT.